This TCR beta chain is drawn from a study of cytomegalovirus exposure and HLA in healthy donors. Per germline, CDR1 SGHRS and CDR2 YFSETQ. The CDR3 totals 15 residues. In the case of this clone: Its antigen is not identified.

The study, taken as a whole, reports: The CMV antigen specificity of three CMV-associated chains was confirmed through in vitro analysis. Per a later analysis, fewer than 20,000 TCR beta sequences showed association with HLA alleles at 0.05 false discovery rate.

The primer mix had 60 Vbeta and 13 Jbeta primers. The repertoire was sequenced with immunoSEQ multiplex PCR; TCRdb's copy has only in-frame clones and lacks some. Of about 270,000 clones listed, approximately 70% are singletons. Sequenced sample: PBMCs. The chain carries TRBV5-1 and TRBJ2-5; 11 nucleotides align to TRBD2. The J call may be wrong; the DNA end is better matched by TRBJ2-7. The receptor was isolated from a female donor in good health and CMV-seronegative. This CDR3 reads CASSLGLAGTYEQYF. CDR3 DNA: TGCGCCAGCAGCCTTGGACTAGCGGGTACCTACGAGCAGTACTTC.